The next 30 T cell receptor beta chains were all read from a single sample in a study of vaccination and CD4 T cells after COVID-19 (dated 2022 in TCRdb). The antigens of these receptors remain unknown. Library method: PCR. TCRdb shows the sequencer as Illumina iSeq 100. At the Johns Hopkins FTIC core, DNA from the cultured CD4+ T cells underwent TCR sequencing with the Oncomine TCR Beta short-read assay. The public reads were reanalyzed by TCRdb: fastp trimming at Q25, MiXCR alignment, in-frame beta chains only. Rows are unified per CDR3 protein, each entry keeping the most common DNA and genes. Across this sample there are about 4,900 distinct CDR3 sequences, with around 28% seen only once. 30% to 40% of the sample goes to the ten largest clones. According to the study, the label for this sample's treatment or condition signals: approximately nine-day PBMC culture with coronavirus spike peptide pools or control peptides (ViraFEST assay). CD4+ T cells from unexposed donors were collected before the COVID-19 pandemic (2011-2018).

The sequenced material came from CD4+ T cells from blood, cultured in vitro. The source is a human donor in good health.

This clonotype was recorded once. The chain employs TRBV5-1 and TRBJ2-7; weak D call: TRBD1 (6 bases). There are 14 residues in the CDR3. Trimming stripped 1 base from V and 3 bases from J, with 11 bases between. Germline-derived CDR1 and CDR2 are SGHRS and YFSETQ. This chain's CDR3 is CASSLPTGNYEQYF. The CDR3 nucleotides are TGCGCCAGCAGCTTGCCCACAGGGAACTACGAGCAGTACTTC.

The V gene is TRBV28, the J gene TRBJ1-2; 7 bases agree with TRBD1. Germline V gives CDR1 MDHEN, CDR2 SYDVKM. The CDR3 is made up of 14 amino acids. The J segment lost 0 bases and the V segment lost 6 bases, leaving 4 bases of the junction unmatched. CDR3: CASSTGTANYGYTF. DNA of the CDR3: TGTGCCAGCAGCACCGGGACAGCTAACTATGGCTACACCTTC.

The V gene is TRBV20-1, the J gene TRBJ2-7; 8 nucleotides match TRBD2. Germline values: CDR1 DFQATT, CDR2 SNEGSKA (reference sequence). The CDR3 has 12 amino acids. In nucleotides, the CDR3 is TGCAGGCCAAGCGGGAGCGGAAACGAGCAGTACTTC. This codes for CRPSGSGNEQYF.

This clonotype has more than one count but fewer than ten. The chain uses TRBV10-3 and TRBJ1-2; possible D gene TRBD1, 6 bases. V was shortened by 6 bases and J by 2 bases, with 13 bases between the two germline ends. Looked up from germline, CDR1 is ENHRY and CDR2 is SYGVKD. The length of the CDR3 is 14 residues. The CDR3 spells CAISLDRGNYGYTF. DNA for the CDR3: TGTGCCATCAGCTTGGACAGAGGAAACTATGGCTACACCTTC.

This clonotype was detected only a few times. The chain uses TRBV20-1 and TRBJ2-1, with 10 bases fitting TRBD2. Unmatched junction bases numbered 11, after V lost 5 bases and J lost 1 base. This CDR3 comprises 17 residues. CDR1 DFQATT and CDR2 SNEGSKA come from the germline V gene (reference sequence). The DNA of the CDR3 is TGCAGTGCTCCGCGGGGCGAACTAGCGGGGTCCTACAATGAGCAGTTCTTC. Its protein product is CSAPRGELAGSYNEQFF.

This clonotype was observed once. J is TRBJ2-3 and V is TRBV19; D is undetermined. The CDR3 contains 13 residues. The germline CDR1 and CDR2 sequences are LNHDA and SQIVND (reference sequence). V lost 5 bases and J lost 1, with 7 bases in between. The CDR3 protein is CASSPSGTDTQYF. As DNA, the CDR3 is TGTGCCAGTAGTCCGTCAGGCACAGATACGCAGTATTTT.

The chain recombines TRBV7-2 with TRBJ1-4, with 7 bases lining up with TRBD1. This CDR3 contains 14 residues. Germline trimming cut 5 bases from V and 7 bases from J; bases unmatched to any gene: 7. CDR1 and CDR2 (germline): SGHTA, FQGNSA. The CDR3, as DNA: TGTGCCAGCAGCGCTCAGGGGGGTTCTGAAAAACTGTTTTTT. This gives the protein CASSAQGGSEKLFF.

The sample holds a few counts of this clonotype. The chain is built from TRBV20-1 and TRBJ1-1; no firm D call. Between the trimmed V and J ends, which lost 2 bases and 3 bases, there was a span of 13 bases. The CDR3 sequence is 14 residues long. The germline V gene has CDR1 DFQATT and CDR2 SNEGSKA (reference sequence). The CDR3 reads CSARKKGPYTEAFF. The CDR3 bases are TGCAGTGCTAGAAAGAAGGGTCCCTACACTGAAGCTTTCTTT.

This clonotype came up a few times. This sequence joins TRBV20-1 and TRBJ2-7, with 11 bases aligning to TRBD2. This CDR3 is 14 amino acids long. V shed 3 bases, J shed 3 bases, and the junction held 4 bases outside the gene matches. Looked up from germline, CDR1 is DFQATT and CDR2 is SNEGSKA (reference sequence). CDR3 loop: CSASLLAGVYEQYF. The CDR3 DNA is TGCAGTGCTAGTTTACTAGCGGGGGTCTACGAGCAGTACTTC.

The gene calls are TRBV4-1 and TRBJ2-1; no clear D. Germline V gene lookup returns CDR1 MGHRA and CDR2 YSYEKL. The ends were cut back, 0 bases at V and 2 bases at J, with 11 bases in the middle. This CDR3 is built from 16 residues. Written as DNA, the CDR3 is TGCGCCAGCAGCCAAGATAAAGGGAACCCCTACAATGAGCAGTTCTTC. Its protein is CASSQDKGNPYNEQFF.

By share, this clonotype ranks as large. The chain has TRBV6-1 and TRBJ1-5, with D uncertain. Trimming shortened V by 8 bases and J by 5 bases, and 16 bases separated the two germline ends. Per germline, CDR1 MNHNS and CDR2 SASEGT. The CDR3 is 14 residues long. The CDR3 loop is CASRRNRPDQPQHF. The CDR3 DNA reads as TGTGCCAGCCGCAGAAACAGACCCGATCAGCCCCAGCATTTT.

The rearrangement links TRBV7-6 to TRBJ1-1; D remains unclear. The germline gives CDR1 SGHVS, CDR2 FNYEAQ. Trimming removed 6 bases at V and 1 base at J, with 9 bases between. CDR3 length: 13 amino acids. CDR3 DNA: TGTGCCAGCAGTCGTGAAGAGAACACTGAAGCTTTCTTT. Protein: CASSREENTEAFF.

This sequence joins TRBV12-3 or TRBV12-4 and TRBJ1-2; D remains ambiguous. Trimming stripped 5 bases from V and 0 bases from J, with 16 bases between. The CDR3 totals 16 residues. CDR3 protein: CASSPPRMEANYGYTF. CDR3 DNA: TGTGCCAGCAGTCCCCCCCGAATGGAAGCTAACTATGGCTACACCTTC.

The V and J genes are TRBV6-5 and TRBJ1-1; D gene ambiguous. The CDR3 runs to 13 residues. CDR1 is MNHEY and CDR2 is SVGAGI in the germline V gene. The germline V and J ends were trimmed by 3 bases and 1 base, with 6 bases remaining between them. Here the CDR3 DNA reads TGTGCCAGCAGTTATCTTGCGAACACTGAAGCTTTCTTT. Its protein is CASSYLANTEAFF.

V is TRBV25-1 and J is TRBJ2-3; 9 nucleotides agree with TRBD2. The CDR3 totals 19 residues. Germline values: CDR1 MGHDK, CDR2 SYGVNS. V gave up 8 bases and J gave up 0 bases; unmatched junction bases: 18. The CDR3 DNA follows: TGTGCCAGCTCCGAGGCCCAGCGGGGGGTTGGTACTAGCACAGATACGCAGTATTTT. Translated: CASSEAQRGVGTSTDTQYF.

The chain employs TRBV19 and TRBJ2-2; possibly TRBD1 for D (5 bases). V was clipped by 7 bases and J by 7 bases, with 13 bases between them. There are 13 residues in the CDR3. Germline assignment: CDR1 LNHDA and CDR2 SQIVND (reference sequence). CDR3 in amino acids: CASIPGSGGELFF. CDR3 DNA: TGTGCCAGTATTCCAGGGTCCGGCGGGGAGCTGTTTTTT.

The chain has TRBV19 and TRBJ2-1; D remains unclear. V lost 3 bases, J lost 5 bases, and 8 bases lay in between. CDR1 LNHDA and CDR2 SQIVND come from the germline V gene (reference sequence). This CDR3 has 13 residues. CDR3 protein: CASSIKSDNEQFF. CDR3 DNA sequence: TGTGCCAGTAGTATCAAGTCCGACAATGAGCAGTTCTTC.

The sample holds a few counts of this clonotype. This chain links TRBV7-9 with TRBJ1-2, with unresolved D. Between the trimmed V and J ends, which lost 1 base and 1 base, there was a span of 10 bases. The CDR3 runs to 15 residues. CDR1 and CDR2 (germline): SEHNR, FQNEAQ (reference sequence). Here the CDR3 DNA reads TGTGCCAGCAGCTTAGGTCGGGCTGATAACTATGGCTACACCTTC. Translated, it gives CASSLGRADNYGYTF.

This clonotype was seen a few times. This chain uses TRBV18 with TRBJ2-7; D not certain. Trimming stripped 0 bases from V and 0 bases from J, with 9 bases between. The CDR3 has 15 residues. Looked up from germline, CDR1 is KGHSH and CDR2 is LQKENI. The DNA of the CDR3 is TGTGCCAGCTCACCACCGTCGCTCAGCTCCTACGAGCAGTACTTC. Its translation: CASSPPSLSSYEQYF.

V usage is TRBV5-1 and J usage is TRBJ2-2; possibly TRBD1 or TRBD2 for D (6 bases each). V dropped 9 bases and J dropped 4 bases, with 22 bases sitting between them. The CDR3 spans 16 residues. From germline, CDR1 is SGHRS and CDR2 YFSETQ. The CDR3 is CATNFGGTTLTGELFF. In nucleotides, the CDR3 is TGCGCCACCAACTTTGGCGGGACAACGCTCACCGGGGAGCTGTTTTTT. The entire variable domain, with the rest obtained from reference TRBV5-1 and TRBJ2-2, is as follows: KAGVTQTPRYLIKTRGQQVTLSCSPISGHRSVSWYQQTPGQGLQFLFEYFSETQRNKGNFPGRFSGRQFSNSRSEMNVSTLELGDSALYLCATNFGGTTLTGELFFGEGSRLTVL.

By sample fraction, this clonotype is medium-sized. The chain links TRBV15 to TRBJ1-1; D unclear. Between the trimmed V and J ends, which lost 5 bases and 5 bases, there was a span of 12 bases. This CDR3 spans 13 amino acids. Per germline, CDR1 LNHNV and CDR2 YYDKDF (reference sequence). CDR3 protein: CATSGSGITEAFF. CDR3 bases: TGTGCCACCAGCGGATCCGGGATTACTGAAGCTTTCTTT. Full variable domain (missing parts from reference TRBV15 and TRBJ1-1): DAMVIQNPRYQVTQFGKPVTLSCSQTLNHNVMYWYQQKSSQAPKLLFHYYDKDFNNEADTPDNFQSRRPNTSFCFLDIRSPGLGDTAMYLCATSGSGITEAFFGQGTRLTVV.

Relative to its sample, this clonotype is medium-sized. The chain has TRBV25-1 and TRBJ1-6; weak D call: TRBD1 (6 bases). The CDR3 totals 14 residues. The germline gives CDR1 MGHDK, CDR2 SYGVNS. With 8 bases removed from V and 10 bases from J, the gap between germline ends came to 18 bases. CDR3: CASRISGHDSPLHF. The CDR3 bases are TGTGCCAGCCGGATATCGGGACATGACTCACCCCTCCACTTT.

The rearrangement joins TRBV5-4 to TRBJ1-2; D is unclear. V dropped 1 base and J dropped 0 bases, with 4 bases sitting between them. Germline values: CDR1 SGHNT, CDR2 YYREEE (reference sequence). CDR3 length: 13 residues. For the CDR3, the DNA is TGTGCCAGCAGCTTGTCCGCTAACTATGGCTACACCTTC. Residues: CASSLSANYGYTF.

The J gene is TRBJ2-5, the V gene TRBV5-1, with D maybe TRBD1 (6 bases). CDR1 is SGHRS and CDR2 is YFSETQ in the germline V gene. V lost 3 bases and J lost 1, with 13 bases in between. The CDR3 is made up of 15 amino acids. CDR3 sequence (DNA): TGCGCCAGCAGCTCACAGGGTGGGGGCCAAGAGACCCAGTACTTC. It encodes CASSSQGGGQETQYF.

This clonotype was seen a handful of times. The chain recombines TRBV6-5 with TRBJ2-7, with 9 bases matching TRBD2. This CDR3 contains 16 residues. With V trimmed by 0 bases and J by 2 bases, 5 bases remained unmatched. CDR1 and CDR2 from the germline V gene are MNHEY and SVGAGI. The CDR3 DNA is TGTGCCAGCAGTTACTCCCGACTAGCGGCGGCCTACGAGCAGTACTTC. Translating gives CASSYSRLAAAYEQYF.

The gene calls are TRBV7-8 and TRBJ1-2, with D possibly matching TRBD1 (5 bases). Germline V gene data show CDR1 as SGHVS and CDR2 as FQNEAQ. The V gene lost 5 bases and the J gene lost 4 bases, with 17 bases spanning the gap. The CDR3 length is 15 residues. The CDR3 reads CASSPAARGGYGYTF. In DNA, the CDR3 is TGTGCCAGCAGCCCAGCGGCACGGGGCGGCTATGGCTACACCTTC.

This clonotype was recorded a few times. This chain's CDR3 is CATTSEGETQYF. CDR3 coding DNA: TGTGCCACCACATCAGAGGGCGAGACCCAGTACTTC. The chain carries TRBV19 and TRBJ2-5, with TRBD2 as a possible D gene (5 bases). The CDR3 spans 12 residues. Germline lookup yields CDR1 LNHDA and CDR2 SQIVND (reference sequence). Trimming cost V 10 bases and J 5 bases, with 14 bases left between them.

V is TRBV18 and J is TRBJ1-2; 8 nucleotides match TRBD1. The CDR3 is made up of 15 amino acids. Germline V gene data show CDR1 as KGHSH and CDR2 as LQKENI. Unmatched junction bases numbered 9, after V lost 8 bases and J lost 1 base. CDR3 bases: TGTGCCAGCACCCCGGACAGGGATAATAACTATGGCTACACCTTC. Its protein product is CASTPDRDNNYGYTF.

The chain's CDR3 is CASSQGQAFVFNEQFF. The CDR3 DNA reads TGTGCCAGCAGCCAAGGACAGGCGTTTGTTTTTAATGAGCAGTTCTTC. The genes are TRBV5-6 and TRBJ2-1, with 7 positions matching TRBD1. V lost 4 bases to trimming and J lost 7 bases; unmatched junction nucleotides: 14. CDR3 length: 16 residues. Per the germline V gene, CDR1 is SGHDT and CDR2 is YYEEEE.

By proportion, this clonotype is medium-sized. The chain recombines TRBV7-9 with TRBJ1-5, with D possibly being TRBD1 (5 bases). The CDR3 length is 13 residues. Germline V gene lookup returns CDR1 SEHNR and CDR2 FQNEAQ (reference sequence). Trimming removed 4 bases from V and 7 bases from J, with 11 bases in between. The CDR3 nucleotides read TGTGCCAGCAGCTATGCTGGGGGGCAGCCCCAGCATTTT. It specifies CASSYAGGQPQHF.